This TCR beta chain was recovered during a study of PD-1 blockade in classical Hodgkin lymphoma. All patients experienced relapse after autologous stem cell transplantation, and brentuximab vedotin exposure was variable. It was by magnetic negative selection that CD8+ T cells were isolated from thawed PBMCs. Germline V gene sequence: CDR1 SGHVS, CDR2 FNYEAQ. V was shortened by 1 base and J by 4 bases, with 11 bases between the two germline ends. This CDR3 is 15 amino acids long. The repertoire was sequenced with immunoSEQ multiplex PCR; TCRdb's copy has only in-frame clones and lacks some. Of about 13,000 clones in the sample, 65% to 80% were seen once.

The sequences come from CD8+ T cells from blood, collected at baseline. The sequence was collected from a human donor with classical Hodgkin lymphoma. The chain recombines TRBV7-6 with TRBJ2-1; tentative D call: TRBD1 (6 bases). The chain's CDR3 is CASSLEDSLYNEQFF. The CDR3 DNA follows: TGTGCCAGCAGCTTAGAGGACAGCCTATACAATGAGCAGTTCTTC.